One sample yielded the 19 T cell receptor beta chains listed below, sequenced in a study of graft-versus-host responses after intestinal transplantation. Their antigens are not known. Generated by immunoSEQ multiplex PCR, the TCRdb table keeps only in-frame clones and is missing some. Here the sample spans almost 85,000 clones, 91% being singletons. Source: unstimulated CD4+ T cells sorted from spleen or lymph node cells, taken before intestinal transplant. Receptors originate from a human donor who received an intestinal transplant.

The rearrangement uses TRBV7-2 and TRBJ2-1; 8 nucleotides align to TRBD2. The junction had 4 bases not matched to a gene; V was cut back by 7 bases and J by 2 bases. The CDR3 runs to 14 residues. Germline V CDR1 and CDR2: SGHTA, FQGNSA. CDR3 protein: CASIRGGTYNEQFF. The CDR3 DNA reads as TGTGCCAGCATTCGCGGGGGGACCTACAATGAGCAGTTCTTC.

This clone was recorded only once. V usage is TRBV5-8 and J usage is TRBJ1-1; D remains unclear. CDR3 length: 11 amino acids. V lost 4 bases, J lost 7 bases, and 8 bases lay in between. CDR1 SGHTS and CDR2 YDEGEE come from the germline V gene. The CDR3 region is CASSVVSEAFF. Here the CDR3 DNA reads TGTGCCAGCAGCGTAGTTAGTGAAGCTTTCTTT. The full variable domain, completed using reference TRBV5-8 and TRBJ1-1, is EAGVTQSPTHLIKTRGQQATLRCSPISGHTSVYWYQQALGLGLQFLLWYDEGEERNRGNFPPRFSGRQFPNYSSELNVNALELEDSALYLCASSVVSEAFFGQGTRLTVV.

The CDR3 loop reads CASTSGGQYEQYF. DNA for the CDR3: TGTGCCAGCACCAGCGGGGGACAATACGAGCAGTACTTC. The rearrangement links TRBV6-6 to TRBJ2-7; TRBD2 matches 8 bases. J lost 4 bases, V lost 7 bases, and 6 bases had no gene match. This CDR3 has 13 amino acids. Germline V CDR1 and CDR2: MNHNY, SVGAGI (reference sequence).

The chain couples TRBV10-3 to TRBJ2-3, with D tentatively TRBD1 (6 bases). The CDR3 totals 13 residues. Germline CDR1 reads ENHRY; CDR2 reads SYGVKD. The V gene lost 5 bases and the J gene lost 2 bases, with 8 bases spanning the gap. CDR3 DNA: TGTGCCATCAGTTACAGGGACACAGATACGCAGTATTTT. This gives the protein CAISYRDTDTQYF.

The CDR3 is CASSLMGDRVYGYTF. In DNA form, the CDR3 reads TGTGCCAGCAGCTTAATGGGAGACAGGGTGTATGGCTACACCTTC. The genes are TRBV13 and TRBJ1-2, with 7 nucleotides matching TRBD1. The ends lost 2 bases at V and 5 bases at J; junction bases unmatched: 8. The CDR3 consists of 15 residues. Germline assignment: CDR1 PRHDT and CDR2 FYEKMQ (reference sequence).

V gene TRBV4-1 combines with J gene TRBJ2-7; TRBD1 matches at 7 bases. The V gene end was trimmed by 3 bases and the J gene end by 2 bases; junction bases not matched to a gene: 4. CDR3 size: 14 residues. Germline lookup yields CDR1 MGHRA and CDR2 YSYEKL. The CDR3 region is CASSQDRSAYEQYF. CDR3 DNA: TGCGCCAGCAGCCAGGACAGGTCGGCCTACGAGCAGTACTTC.

The CDR3 DNA reads TGCGCCAGCAGCCTTGACTTCACAGATACGCAGTATTTT. Amino acids: CASSLDFTDTQYF. J is TRBJ2-3 and V is TRBV5-1; D ambiguous. Germline V lookup: CDR1 SGHRS, CDR2 YFSETQ. The ends were cut back, 4 bases at V and 2 bases at J, with 8 bases in the middle. This CDR3 is 13 amino acids long.

CDR3: CASSSEGQQETQYF. The CDR3 coding sequence is TGTGCCAGCAGCTCTGAGGGACAGCAAGAGACCCAGTACTTC. The chain uses TRBV7-2 and TRBJ2-5; TRBD1 matches at 7 bases. Per the germline V gene, CDR1 is SGHTA and CDR2 is FQGNSA. V lost 4 bases, J lost 2 bases, and 4 bases stayed unmatched. This CDR3 is built from 14 residues.

The chain has TRBV6-4 and TRBJ1-1; D perhaps matches TRBD1 (5 bases). Germline lookup yields CDR1 MRHNA and CDR2 SNTAGT. V was pared by 4 bases and J by 4 bases, with 16 bases between. This CDR3 is built from 15 residues. The CDR3 nucleotides are TGTGCCAGCAGTGTGGAGTCAGGGTCGTCCACTGAAGCTTTCTTT. This gives the protein CASSVESGSSTEAFF.

The V call is TRBV7-2, the J call TRBJ2-2; 7 bases match TRBD2. This CDR3 has 13 amino acids. The germline gives CDR1 SGHTA, CDR2 FQGNSA. The V and J ends lost 6 bases and 7 bases, in that order; junction bases with no gene match: 5. DNA of the CDR3: TGTGCCAGCAGTTCCGGCGGGAGCGGGGAGCTGTTTTTT. It yields the protein CASSSGGSGELFF.

The V gene is TRBV2, the J gene TRBJ2-3; D not resolved. Germline V gene sequence: CDR1 SNHLY, CDR2 FYNNEI. V was cut by 7 bases and J by 0 bases, with 11 bases left in between. The CDR3 sequence is 14 residues long. DNA for the CDR3: TGTGCCAGCAAAAGCGCTCCTAGCACAGATACGCAGTATTTT. It encodes CASKSAPSTDTQYF. The variable domain in full, with the rest retrieved from reference TRBV2 and TRBJ2-3, is EPEVTQTPSHQVTQMGQEVILRCVPISNHLYFYWYRQILGQKVEFLVSFYNNEISEKSEIFDDQFSVERPDGSNFTLKIRSTKLEDSAMYFCASKSAPSTDTQYFGPGTRLTVL.

The CDR3 region has the DNA TGTGCCAGCAGTGACCTACAGGGAAGCAATCAGCCCCAGCATTTT. Translated: CASSDLQGSNQPQHF. V usage is TRBV6-4 and J usage is TRBJ1-5; possibly TRBD1 for D (6 bases). Germline V gene data show CDR1 as MRHNA and CDR2 as SNTAGT. The CDR3 covers 15 residues. V lost 2 bases, J lost 1 base, and 9 bases lay in between.

This chain links TRBV10-2 with TRBJ2-2, with TRBD2 identical over 11 bases. Germline-derived CDR1 and CDR2 are WSHSY and SAAADI. The ends lost 3 bases at V and 1 base at J; junction bases unmatched: 4. The CDR3 has 17 residues. Here the CDR3 reads CASSDSGLAGNTGELFF. DNA for the CDR3: TGCGCCAGCAGTGATTCAGGACTAGCGGGGAACACCGGGGAGCTGTTTTTT.

The V call is TRBV5-5, the J call TRBJ1-2; the D is unclear. The CDR3 has 16 residues. Germline CDR1 and CDR2: SGHKS and YYEKEE (reference sequence). Trimming cost V 0 bases and J 0 bases, with 12 bases left between them. The CDR3 DNA reads TGTGCCAGCAGCTTGGATCCCCAGTCAACTAACTATGGCTACACCTTC. It translates to CASSLDPQSTNYGYTF. Together with reference TRBV5-5 and TRBJ1-2, the CDR3 gives the full variable domain: DAGVTQSPTHLIKTRGQQVTLRCSPISGHKSVSWYQQVLGQGPQFIFQYYEKEERGRGNFPDRFSARQFPNYSSELNVNALLLGDSALYLCASSLDPQSTNYGYTFGSGTRLTVV.

The chain recombines TRBV5-1 with TRBJ2-2; 9 bases fit TRBD1. Trimming cost V 6 bases and J 4 bases; bases outside gene matches: 4. CDR1 and CDR2 (germline): SGHRS, YFSETQ. The CDR3 runs to 14 residues. The CDR3 DNA reads TGCGCCAGCAAACAGGGGGCGGGCACCGGGGAGCTGTTTTTT. Translated, it gives CASKQGAGTGELFF.

V gene TRBV2 combines with J gene TRBJ1-2, with a weak D call TRBD1 (5 bases). Looked up from germline, CDR1 is SNHLY and CDR2 is FYNNEI. The V gene lost 6 bases and the J gene lost 4 bases, with 15 bases spanning the gap. This CDR3 region has 14 residues. This CDR3 reads CASRHTSGFYGYTF. The CDR3 coding sequence is TGTGCCAGCAGGCATACTTCAGGGTTCTATGGCTACACCTTC.

The rearrangement links TRBV4-3 to TRBJ1-2, with 7 positions matching TRBD1. J was trimmed by 8 bases and V by 0 bases; bases with no gene match: 6. Germline V CDR1 and CDR2: LGHNA, YSLEER. The CDR3 extends over 14 amino acids. CDR3 bases: TGCGCCAGCAGCCAAGAAAGGACAGGTGTAGGCTACACCTTC. Amino acid sequence: CASSQERTGVGYTF.

V is TRBV27 and J is TRBJ1-6, with 8 bases that match TRBD1. The CDR3 has 15 amino acids. In germline, CDR1 is MNHEY, CDR2 SMNVEV (reference sequence). The V gene end was trimmed by 6 bases and the J gene end by 8 bases; junction bases not matched to a gene: 9. The CDR3 DNA is TGTGCCAGCAGCCCCGACAGGGGATCGTATTCACCCCTCCACTTT. It translates to CASSPDRGSYSPLHF.

The gene calls are TRBV10-3 and TRBJ2-3, with D uncertain. V was clipped by 2 bases and J by 1 base, with 7 bases between them. CDR1 ENHRY and CDR2 SYGVKD come from the germline V gene. This CDR3 is built from 14 residues. The CDR3 bases are TGTGCCATCAGTGAGCTTCTAGGCACAGATACGCAGTATTTT. Its protein is CAISELLGTDTQYF.